This entry concerns a single T cell receptor beta chain. No antigen is known for it. This sample is part of a study of human thymus T cells. Regarding the study as a whole: V and J genes seemed to be used with bias in thymic and blood repertoires. Among unrelated individuals, related research reported thymic repertoires that overlapped highly.

The CDR3 has 13 residues. Unmatched junction bases numbered 2, after V lost 3 bases and J lost 5 bases. Germline lookup yields CDR1 SEHNR and CDR2 FQNEAQ (reference sequence). Profiled with immunoSEQ multiplex PCR; TCRdb holds only in-frame clones, not every one. The sample lists around 130,000 clones, around 94% seen once, with less than 0.03% in the top ten. Obtained as resections during corrective heart surgery, the thymus tissue was then studied. Having surgery to correct congenital heart defects, healthy Finnish infants acted as the donors. Material for sequencing was thymus tissue. The genes are TRBV7-9 and TRBJ2-5, with 8 bases identical to TRBD1. The source is a boy under two years old with a congenital heart defect but otherwise immunologically healthy. CDR3 amino acids: CASSFGQGETQYF. The CDR3 DNA reads as TGTGCCAGCAGCTTTGGACAGGGCGAGACCCAGTACTTC.